These 8 T cell receptor beta chains were all obtained from the same sample, sequenced in a study of T cells after yellow fever vaccination. One entry per CDR3 protein, called by TCRdb with MiXCR from the 5' RACE reads. The sample includes approximately 58,000 distinct CDR3 sequences, approximately 6.1% of them seen just once. Sequences were derived from PBMCs, either bulk or a sorted T-cell subset (CD4+, CD8+, memory, or dextramer-sorted; not recorded which), sampled on the day of the yellow fever booster vaccination. Every receptor here comes from a man between 18 and 35 years old who received the YFV17D yellow fever vaccine.

This clonotype was observed many times. This chain joins TRBV20-1 and TRBJ2-1; tentative D call: TRBD1 (6 bases). With 1 base removed from V and 3 bases from J, the gap between germline ends came to 19 bases. This CDR3 has 17 amino acids. Germline V CDR1 and CDR2: DFQATT, SNEGSKA (reference sequence). DNA of the CDR3: TGCAGTGCTAGAGGACTACTAACAGGGCACAACTACAATGAGCAGTTCTTC. Protein product: CSARGLLTGHNYNEQFF.

The rearrangement joins TRBV7-9 to TRBJ1-6; 8 bases map to TRBD1. CDR1 is SEHNR, CDR2 FQNEAQ, per germline (reference sequence). The V segment lost 5 bases and the J segment 7 bases; nucleotides outside the gene matches: 4. This CDR3 has 14 amino acids. The CDR3 DNA follows: TGTGCCAGCAGCCGGACAGGGATAAATTCACCCCTCCACTTT. The encoded protein is CASSRTGINSPLHF.

This clonotype was detected ten times or more. The chain is built from TRBV6-5 and TRBJ2-7, with 11 bases that match TRBD2. This CDR3 spans 13 amino acids. CDR1 is MNHEY and CDR2 is SVGAGI in the germline V gene. V shed 8 bases and J 3 bases; nucleotides not matched to a gene: 3. The CDR3 DNA reads TGTGCCAGCTCCGGGACTAGCGGCTACGAGCAGTACTTC. Translation gives CASSGTSGYEQYF.

This clonotype was seen ten or more times. The rearrangement links TRBV6-5 to TRBJ2-1; D possibly corresponds to TRBD2 (7 bases). CDR1 and CDR2 (germline): MNHEY, SVGAGI. Trimming shortened V by 6 bases and J by 8 bases, and 23 bases separated the two germline ends. The CDR3 consists of 16 residues. The CDR3 DNA is TGTGCCAGCAGGACCGCGTGGGGGGGGCGGGTTTATGAGCAGTTCTTC. Amino acids: CASRTAWGGRVYEQFF.

There are many counts of this clonotype. The chain employs TRBV5-1 and TRBJ2-7; 7 bases are shared with TRBD1. The CDR3 runs 15 residues. Germline assignment: CDR1 SGHRS and CDR2 YFSETQ. The ends lost 4 bases at V and 3 bases at J; junction bases unmatched: 10. The CDR3 protein is CASSALGGLNYEQYF. The CDR3 region has the DNA TGCGCCAGCAGCGCCTTAGGGGGCCTAAACTACGAGCAGTACTTC.

There are many counts of this clonotype. This rearrangement joins TRBV6-6 to TRBJ1-5; no firm D call. Germline lookup yields CDR1 MNHNY and CDR2 SVGAGI (reference sequence). The CDR3 contains 12 residues. V was shortened by 6 bases and J by 6 bases, with 9 bases between the two germline ends. The chain's CDR3 is CASSPIRQPQHF. DNA for the CDR3: TGTGCCAGCAGCCCCATACGTCAGCCCCAGCATTTT.

The sample holds many counts of this clonotype. This sequence joins TRBV23-1 and TRBJ2-7; D is possibly TRBD1 or TRBD2 (6 bases each). TRBV23-1 has ORF status, its function being uncertain. The CDR3 totals 16 residues. V lost 4 bases and J lost 0, with 16 bases in between. Here the CDR3 DNA reads TGCGCCAGCAGTCGGACAGACGGGGGCTGCTCCTACGAGCAGTACGTC. Residues: CASSRTDGGCSYEQYV.

Worth noting for this clonotype: A much larger clone differs from this one at a single base, so this may be a read error. The chain carries TRBV29-1 and TRBJ1-1; no firm D call. The CDR3 has 11 residues. Germline values: CDR1 SQVTM, CDR2 ANQGSEA. As DNA, the CDR3 is TGCAGCGCCGAGGGTAGCACTGAAGCTCTCTTT. This encodes CSAEGSTEALF.